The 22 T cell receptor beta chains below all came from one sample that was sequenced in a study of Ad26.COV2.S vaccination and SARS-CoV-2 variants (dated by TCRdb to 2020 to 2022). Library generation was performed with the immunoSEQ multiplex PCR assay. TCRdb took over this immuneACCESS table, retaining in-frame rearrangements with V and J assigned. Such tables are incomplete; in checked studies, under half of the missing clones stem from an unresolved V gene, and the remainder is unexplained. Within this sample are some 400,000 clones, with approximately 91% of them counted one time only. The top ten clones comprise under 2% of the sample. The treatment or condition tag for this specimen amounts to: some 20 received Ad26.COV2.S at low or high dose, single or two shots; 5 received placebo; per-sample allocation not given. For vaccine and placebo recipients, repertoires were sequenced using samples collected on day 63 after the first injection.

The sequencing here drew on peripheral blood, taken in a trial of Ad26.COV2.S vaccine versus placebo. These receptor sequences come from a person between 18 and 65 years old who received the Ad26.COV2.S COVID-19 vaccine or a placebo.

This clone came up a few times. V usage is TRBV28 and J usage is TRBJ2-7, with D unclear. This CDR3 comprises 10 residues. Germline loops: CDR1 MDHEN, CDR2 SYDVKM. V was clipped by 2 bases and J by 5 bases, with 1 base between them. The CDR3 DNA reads TGTGCCAGCAGTTTAAACGAGCAGTACTTC. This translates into CASSLNEQYF.

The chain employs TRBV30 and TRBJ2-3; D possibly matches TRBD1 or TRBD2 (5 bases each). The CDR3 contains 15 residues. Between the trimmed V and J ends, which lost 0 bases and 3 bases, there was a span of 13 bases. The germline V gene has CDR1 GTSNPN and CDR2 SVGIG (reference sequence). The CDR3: CAWSVSGSWTDTQYF. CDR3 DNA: TGTGCCTGGAGTGTATCAGGGAGTTGGACAGATACGCAGTATTTT.

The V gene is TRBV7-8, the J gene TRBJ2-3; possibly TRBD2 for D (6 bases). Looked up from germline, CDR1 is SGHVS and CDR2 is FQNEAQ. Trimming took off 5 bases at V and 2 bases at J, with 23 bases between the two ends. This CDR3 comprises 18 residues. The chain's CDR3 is CASSPRAGPRRNTDTQYF. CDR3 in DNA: TGTGCCAGCAGCCCACGTGCGGGACCGCGAAGAAACACAGATACGCAGTATTTT.

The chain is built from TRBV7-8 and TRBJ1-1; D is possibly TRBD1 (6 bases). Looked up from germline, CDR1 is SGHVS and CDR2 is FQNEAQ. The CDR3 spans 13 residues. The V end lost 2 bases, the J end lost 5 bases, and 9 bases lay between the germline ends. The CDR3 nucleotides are TGTGCCAGCAGCTTAAACAGGGAGACTGAAGCTTTCTTT. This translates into CASSLNRETEAFF.

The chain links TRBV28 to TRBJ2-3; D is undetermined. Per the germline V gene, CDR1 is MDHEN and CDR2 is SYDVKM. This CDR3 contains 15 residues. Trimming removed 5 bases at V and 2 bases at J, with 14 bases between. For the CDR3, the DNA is TGTGCCAGCAGTCCCCTAGGGCAGCACACAGATACGCAGTATTTT. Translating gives CASSPLGQHTDTQYF.

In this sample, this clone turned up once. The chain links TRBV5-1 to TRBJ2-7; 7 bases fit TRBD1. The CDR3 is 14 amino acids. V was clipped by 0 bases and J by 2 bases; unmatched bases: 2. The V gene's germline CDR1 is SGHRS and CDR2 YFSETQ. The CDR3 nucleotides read TGCGCCAGCAGCTTGGAGGACAGGACCTACGAGCAGTACTTC. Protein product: CASSLEDRTYEQYF.

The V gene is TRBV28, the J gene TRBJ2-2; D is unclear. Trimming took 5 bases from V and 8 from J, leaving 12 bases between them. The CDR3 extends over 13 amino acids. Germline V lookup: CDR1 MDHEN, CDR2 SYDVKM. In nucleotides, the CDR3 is TGTGCCAGCAGTCCTCTGGGAACTGGGGAGCTGTTTTTT. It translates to CASSPLGTGELFF.

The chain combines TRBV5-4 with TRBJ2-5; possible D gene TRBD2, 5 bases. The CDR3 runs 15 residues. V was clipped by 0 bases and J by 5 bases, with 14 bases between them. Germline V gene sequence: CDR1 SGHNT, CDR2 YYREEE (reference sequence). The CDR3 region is CASSLVGSAEETQYF. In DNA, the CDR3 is TGTGCCAGCAGCTTGGTTGGGTCAGCGGAGGAGACCCAGTACTTC.

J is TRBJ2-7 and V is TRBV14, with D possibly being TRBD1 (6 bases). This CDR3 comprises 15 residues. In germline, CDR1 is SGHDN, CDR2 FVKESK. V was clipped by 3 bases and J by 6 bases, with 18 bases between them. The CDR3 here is CASSQGAHKLSEQYF. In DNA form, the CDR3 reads TGTGCCAGCAGCCAGGGGGCGCATAAGTTAAGCGAGCAGTACTTC.

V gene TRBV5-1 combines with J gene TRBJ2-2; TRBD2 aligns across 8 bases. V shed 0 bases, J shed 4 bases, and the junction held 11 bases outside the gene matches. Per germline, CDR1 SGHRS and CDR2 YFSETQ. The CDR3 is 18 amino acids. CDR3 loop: CASSLEFSGRSATGELFF. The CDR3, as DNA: TGCGCCAGCAGCTTGGAATTCAGCGGGAGATCGGCCACCGGGGAGCTGTTTTTT. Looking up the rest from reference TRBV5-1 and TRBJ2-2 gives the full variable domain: KAGVTQTPRYLIKTRGQQVTLSCSPISGHRSVSWYQQTPGQGLQFLFEYFSETQRNKGNFPGRFSGRQFSNSRSEMNVSTLELGDSALYLCASSLEFSGRSATGELFFGEGSRLTVL.

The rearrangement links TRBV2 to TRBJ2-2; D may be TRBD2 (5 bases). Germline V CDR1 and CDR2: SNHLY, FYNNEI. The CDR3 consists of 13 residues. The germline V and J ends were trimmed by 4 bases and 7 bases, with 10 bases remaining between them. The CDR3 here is CASSVRSGGELFF. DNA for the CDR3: TGTGCCAGCAGTGTGAGGAGCGGCGGGGAGCTGTTTTTT.

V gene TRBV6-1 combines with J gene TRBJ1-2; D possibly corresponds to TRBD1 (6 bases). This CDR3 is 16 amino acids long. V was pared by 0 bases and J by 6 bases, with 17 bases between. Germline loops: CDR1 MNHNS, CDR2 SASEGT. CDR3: CASSEALSLTGHGYTF. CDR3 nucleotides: TGTGCCAGCAGTGAAGCGCTAAGTTTGACAGGACATGGCTACACCTTC.

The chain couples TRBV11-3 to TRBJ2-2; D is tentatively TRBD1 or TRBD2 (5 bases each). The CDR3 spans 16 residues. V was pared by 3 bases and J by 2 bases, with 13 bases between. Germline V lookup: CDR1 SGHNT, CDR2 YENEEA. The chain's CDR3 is CASSLGRGGNTGELFF. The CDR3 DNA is TGTGCCAGCAGCTTGGGCCGGGGCGGAAACACCGGGGAGCTGTTTTTT.

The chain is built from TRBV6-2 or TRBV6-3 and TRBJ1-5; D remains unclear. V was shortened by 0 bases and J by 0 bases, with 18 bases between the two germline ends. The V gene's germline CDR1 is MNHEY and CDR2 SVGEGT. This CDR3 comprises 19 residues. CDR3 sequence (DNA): TGTGCCAGCAGTTACTCCGTCCGGTCCCCTGTTCATAGCAATCAGCCCCAGCATTTT. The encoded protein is CASSYSVRSPVHSNQPQHF.

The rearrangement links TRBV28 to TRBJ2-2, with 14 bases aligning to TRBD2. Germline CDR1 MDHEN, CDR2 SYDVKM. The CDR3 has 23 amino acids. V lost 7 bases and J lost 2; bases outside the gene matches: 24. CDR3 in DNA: TGTGCCAGCACCCGTTATCGGGCTGGGGGGGGGACTAGCGGGAGCGAAAACACCGGGGAGCTGTTTTTT. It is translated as CASTRYRAGGGTSGSENTGELFF.

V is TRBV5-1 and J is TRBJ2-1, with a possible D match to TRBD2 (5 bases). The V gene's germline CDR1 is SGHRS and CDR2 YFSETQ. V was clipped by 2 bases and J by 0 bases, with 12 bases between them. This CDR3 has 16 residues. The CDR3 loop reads CASSFTSGGSYNEQFF. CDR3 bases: TGCGCCAGCAGCTTTACCAGCGGCGGCTCCTACAATGAGCAGTTCTTC.

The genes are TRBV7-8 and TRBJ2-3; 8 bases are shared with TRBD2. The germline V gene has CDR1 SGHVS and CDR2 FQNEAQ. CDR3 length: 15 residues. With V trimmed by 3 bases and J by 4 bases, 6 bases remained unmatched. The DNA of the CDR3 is TGTGCCAGCAGCTTCCGGGGGGGGGATTCAGATACGCAGTATTTT. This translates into CASSFRGGDSDTQYF.

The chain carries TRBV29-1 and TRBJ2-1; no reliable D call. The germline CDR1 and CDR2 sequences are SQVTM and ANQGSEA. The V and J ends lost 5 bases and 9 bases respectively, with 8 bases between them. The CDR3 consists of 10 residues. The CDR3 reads CSVRSREQFF. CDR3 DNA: TGCAGCGTTCGATCCCGTGAGCAGTTCTTC.

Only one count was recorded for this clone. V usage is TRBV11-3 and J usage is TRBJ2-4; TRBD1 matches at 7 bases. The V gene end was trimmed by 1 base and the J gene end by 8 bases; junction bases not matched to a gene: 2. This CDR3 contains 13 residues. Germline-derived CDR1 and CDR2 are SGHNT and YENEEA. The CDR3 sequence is CASSLVQGHIQYF. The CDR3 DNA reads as TGTGCCAGCAGCTTAGTACAGGGGCACATTCAGTACTTC.

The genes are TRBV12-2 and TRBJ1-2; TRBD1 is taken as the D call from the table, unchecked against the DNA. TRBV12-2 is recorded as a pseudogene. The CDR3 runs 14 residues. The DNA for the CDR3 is TGTGCAAGTCGCTTAGTCTGGGGCCACTATGGCTACACCTTC. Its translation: CASRLVWGHYGYTF.

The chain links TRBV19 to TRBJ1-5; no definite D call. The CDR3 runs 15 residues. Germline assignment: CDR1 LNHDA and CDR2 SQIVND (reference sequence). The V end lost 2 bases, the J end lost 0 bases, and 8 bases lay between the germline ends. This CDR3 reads CASSINRYSNQPQHF. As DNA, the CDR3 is TGTGCCAGTAGTATAAACAGATATAGCAATCAGCCCCAGCATTTT.

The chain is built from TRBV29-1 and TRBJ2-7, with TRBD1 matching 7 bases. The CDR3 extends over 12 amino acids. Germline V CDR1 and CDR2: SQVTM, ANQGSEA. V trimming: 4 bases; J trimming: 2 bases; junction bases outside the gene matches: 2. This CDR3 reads CSVVRGTYEQYF. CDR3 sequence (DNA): TGCAGCGTTGTCAGGGGGACCTACGAGCAGTACTTC.